These T cell receptor beta chains were read from a single sample in a study of T cell responses to AZD1222 COVID-19 vaccine. The method was immunoSEQ multiplex PCR; TCRdb's version includes in-frame clones alone and lacks a portion of them. The sample lists around 60,000 clones, over 85% occurring once. The source was peripheral blood, collected on day 0 of AZD1222 vaccination. These receptors were obtained from an adult in good health. The CDR3 runs from the conserved cysteine through the conserved F or W. D genes are given only for firm matches. Some rows have no size entry. The others give once, few or many, or a class for an expanded clone.

len	d_gene	abundance	v_gene	j_gene	CDR3aa	CDR3nt
13	.	.	TRBV6-5	TRBJ2-3	CASRPGTPDTQYF	TGTGCCAGCAGGCCTGGGACACCCGATACGCAGTATTTT
15	TRBD1	.	TRBV11-1	TRBJ2-2	CASSQRDRGTGELFF	TGTGCCAGCAGCCAGCGGGACAGGGGCACCGGGGAGCTGTTTTTT
14	.	once	TRBV24-1	TRBJ2-5	CATYPKRGGETQYF	TGTGCCACATACCCAAAACGCGGAGGCGAGACCCAGTACTTC
10	.	.	TRBV7-9	TRBJ2-1	CASEVNEQFF	TGTGCCAGCGAAGTAAATGAGCAGTTCTTC
14	.	.	TRBV24-1	TRBJ2-3	CATSDARRTDTQYF	TGTGCCACCAGTGATGCGCGTCGCACAGATACGCAGTATTTT
13	.	.	TRBV7-8	TRBJ1-1	CASSLARTTEAFF	TGTGCCAGCAGCTTAGCGCGGACAACTGAAGCTTTCTTT
13	.	.	TRBV12-3/TRBV12-4	TRBJ1-2	CASSFVQVSGYTF	TGTGCCAGCAGTTTTGTCCAGGTCAGCGGCTACACCTTC
15	TRBD1	.	TRBV2	TRBJ2-2	CASSEGQGNTGELFF	TGTGCCAGCAGTGAGGGACAGGGGAACACCGGGGAGCTGTTTTTT
16	.	.	TRBV4-1	TRBJ1-5	CASSQAGEYSNQPQHF	TGCGCCAGCAGCCAGGCTGGGGAATATAGCAATCAGCCCCAGCATTTT
14	TRBD1	.	TRBV6-5	TRBJ2-7	CASRWTGSSYEQYF	TGTGCCAGCAGGTGGACAGGGAGCTCCTACGAGCAGTACTTC
18	TRBD1	.	TRBV12-5	TRBJ2-5	CASGLVRWDSFFQETQYF	TGTGCTAGTGGTTTGGTACGCTGGGACAGCTTTTTCCAAGAGACCCAGTACTTC
11	.	.	TRBV20-1	TRBJ1-1	CSASWNTEAFF	TGCAGTGCTAGCTGGAACACTGAAGCTTTCTTT
15	.	.	TRBV4-1	TRBJ1-2	CASSQASAVNYGYTF	TGCGCCAGCAGCCAAGCATCTGCGGTTAACTATGGCTACACCTTC
16	TRBD2	.	TRBV19	TRBJ2-3	CASSKGGGTFTDTQYF	TGTGCCAGTAGTAAGGGCGGGGGGACATTCACAGATACGCAGTATTTT
15	TRBD1	few	TRBV19	TRBJ1-2	CASSNYRTGEYGYTF	TGTGCCAGTAGTAATTACCGGACAGGGGAATATGGCTACACCTTC
14	.	once	TRBV30	TRBJ1-6	CAWSSWAPNSPLHF	TGTGCCTGGAGTTCCTGGGCCCCGAATTCACCCCTCCACTTT
14	TRBD2	.	TRBV2	TRBJ2-5	CASSGRGAQETQYF	TGTGCCAGCAGTGGGCGGGGGGCCCAAGAGACCCAGTACTTC
16	TRBD1	.	TRBV7-3	TRBJ2-4	CASSITGGGTKNIQYF	TGTGCCAGCAGCATCACAGGGGGCGGAACCAAAAACATTCAGTACTTC
14	.	.	TRBV2	TRBJ1-6	CASSNPGGNSPLHF	TGTGCCAGCAGCAACCCGGGGGGGAATTCACCCCTCCACTTT
15	TRBD1	.	TRBV7-9	TRBJ1-2	CASSWGQPSNYGYTF	TGTGCCAGCAGCTGGGGACAGCCCTCCAACTATGGCTACACCTTC
13	.	.	TRBV6-5	TRBJ2-4	CASSPTGRNIQYF	TGTGCCAGCTCCCCCACAGGGCGGAACATTCAGTACTTC
16	.	.	TRBV7-9	TRBJ1-4	CASSLGFLVSNEKLFF	TGTGCCAGCAGCTTAGGGTTCTTAGTCTCTAATGAAAAACTGTTTTTT
14	.	.	TRBV4-1	TRBJ1-2	CASGSTGAIYGYTF	TGCGCCAGCGGCTCCACCGGGGCTATCTATGGCTACACCTTC
15	.	.	TRBV7-9	TRBJ1-4	CASSPDAATNEKLFF	TGTGCCAGCAGCCCCGACGCAGCAACTAATGAAAAACTGTTTTTT
14	.	.	TRBV24-1	TRBJ1-2	CAKTPVVLRYGYTF	TGTGCCAAGACACCAGTCGTCTTAAGGTATGGCTACACCTTC
15	.	.	TRBV2	TRBJ1-6	CASSERRALNSPLHF	TGTGCCAGCAGTGAACGGCGGGCACTTAATTCACCCCTCCACTTT
13	.	.	TRBV6-5	TRBJ1-2	CASSYDLDYGYTF	TGTGCCAGCAGTTACGACCTCGACTATGGCTACACCTTC
14	.	.	TRBV15	TRBJ1-2	CATSRDQGSYGYTF	TGTGCCACCAGCAGAGATCAGGGTTCCTATGGCTACACCTTC
15	.	.	TRBV18	TRBJ1-1	CASSPPGLKTTEAFF	TGTGCCAGCTCACCACCGGGACTGAAGACCACTGAAGCTTTCTTT
17	.	.	TRBV11-2	TRBJ2-6	CASSLYEGSSGANVLTF	TGTGCCAGCAGCTTATATGAGGGAAGCTCTGGGGCCAACGTCCTGACTTTC
15	.	.	TRBV7-6	TRBJ1-5	CASSPSAGGRQPQHF	TGTGCCAGCAGCCCAAGTGCGGGGGGAAGGCAGCCCCAGCATTTT
14	.	.	TRBV18	TRBJ2-3	CASSPPEITDTQYF	TGTGCCAGCTCACCACCGGAGATAACAGATACGCAGTATTTT
13	.	.	TRBV6-5	TRBJ1-1	CASSRTDLTRAFF	TGTGCCAGCAGTCGGACGGATCTTACCAGAGCTTTCTTT
15	TRBD1	.	TRBV30	TRBJ1-5	CAWSRGQVASQPQHF	TGTGCCTGGAGTCGGGGACAGGTGGCCAGTCAGCCCCAGCATTTT
15	.	.	TRBV6-6	TRBJ2-5	CASTLLGGGKETQYF	TGTGCCAGCACCCTACTTGGAGGGGGGAAAGAGACCCAGTACTTC
17	TRBD1	.	TRBV18	TRBJ2-2	CASSTRGPGQITGELFF	TGTGCCAGCTCAACGAGGGGACCGGGACAGATCACCGGGGAGCTGTTTTTT
14	TRBD2	.	TRBV5-4	TRBJ2-5	CASREGTSGETQYF	TGTGCCAGCAGGGAAGGGACTAGCGGGGAGACCCAGTACTTC
15	TRBD2	few	TRBV4-2	TRBJ2-1	CASSQVSGGVGEQFF	TGTGCCAGCAGCCAAGTTAGCGGGGGGGTCGGTGAGCAGTTCTTC
13	.	.	TRBV6-2/TRBV6-3	TRBJ1-2	CASSYERSHGYTF	TGTGCCAGCAGTTACGAGCGTAGTCATGGCTACACCTTC
15	TRBD1	once	TRBV9	TRBJ2-3	CASSVEPGQGYTQYF	TGTGCCAGCAGCGTAGAACCGGGACAGGGGTATACGCAGTATTTT
12	.	.	TRBV6-6	TRBJ2-1	CASSYASPEQFF	TGTGCCAGCAGTTACGCTAGCCCAGAGCAGTTCTTC
16	TRBD1	.	TRBV5-5	TRBJ1-1	CASSTYRGRGNTEAFF	TGTGCCAGCAGCACTTACAGGGGGCGCGGGAACACTGAAGCTTTCTTT
14	TRBD1	.	TRBV11-1	TRBJ1-1	CASSFSGQGIAAFF	TGTGCCAGCAGCTTCTCGGGACAGGGGATAGCAGCTTTCTTT
12	.	.	TRBV6-5	TRBJ1-2	CASRFGRGGYTF	TGTGCCAGCAGGTTTGGCCGGGGAGGCTACACCTTC